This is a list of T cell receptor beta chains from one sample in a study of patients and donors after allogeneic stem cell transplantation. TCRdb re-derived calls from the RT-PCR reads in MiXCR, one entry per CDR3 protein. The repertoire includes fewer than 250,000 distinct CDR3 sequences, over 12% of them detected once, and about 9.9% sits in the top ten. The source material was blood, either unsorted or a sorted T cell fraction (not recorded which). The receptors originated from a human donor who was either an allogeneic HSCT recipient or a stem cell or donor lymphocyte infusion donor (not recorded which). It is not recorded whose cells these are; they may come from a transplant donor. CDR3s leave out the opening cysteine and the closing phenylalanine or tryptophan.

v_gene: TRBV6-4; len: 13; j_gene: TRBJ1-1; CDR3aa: ASRRQGNLNTEAF
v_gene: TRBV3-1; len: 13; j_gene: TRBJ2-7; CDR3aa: ASSPEWGMAHEQY
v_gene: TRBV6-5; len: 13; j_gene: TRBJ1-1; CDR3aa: ASSSMSILNTEAF
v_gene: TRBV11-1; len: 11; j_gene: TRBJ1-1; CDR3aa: ASSLQDGTEAF
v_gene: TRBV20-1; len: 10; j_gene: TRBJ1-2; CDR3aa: SATGTGFGYT
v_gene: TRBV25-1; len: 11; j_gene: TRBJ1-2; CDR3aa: ASSDEVGYGYT
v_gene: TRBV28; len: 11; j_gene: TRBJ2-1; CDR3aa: ASGKYRTNEQF
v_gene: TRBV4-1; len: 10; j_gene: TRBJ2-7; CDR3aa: ASSQISGEQY
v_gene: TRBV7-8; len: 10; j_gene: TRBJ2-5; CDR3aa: ASSLVEETQY
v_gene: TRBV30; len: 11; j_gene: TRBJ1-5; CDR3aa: AWSGGLNQPQH
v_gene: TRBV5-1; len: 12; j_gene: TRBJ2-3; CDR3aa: ASSGLPELRTQY
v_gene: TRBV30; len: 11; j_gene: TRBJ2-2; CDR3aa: AWSVGAYGELF
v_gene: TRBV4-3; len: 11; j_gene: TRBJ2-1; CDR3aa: ASSQNHGNEQF
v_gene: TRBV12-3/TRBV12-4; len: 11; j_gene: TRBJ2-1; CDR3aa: ASSRIFGGEQF
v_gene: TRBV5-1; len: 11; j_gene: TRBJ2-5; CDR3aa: ASSSPPRETQY
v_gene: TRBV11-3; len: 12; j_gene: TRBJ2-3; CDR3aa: ASSFRTRTDTQY
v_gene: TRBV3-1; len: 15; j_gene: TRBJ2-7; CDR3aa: ASSQGYKAGSSYEQY
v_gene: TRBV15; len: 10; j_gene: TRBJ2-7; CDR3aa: ATSFGGDEQY
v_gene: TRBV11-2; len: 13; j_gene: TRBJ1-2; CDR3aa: ASSLAGTPNYGYT
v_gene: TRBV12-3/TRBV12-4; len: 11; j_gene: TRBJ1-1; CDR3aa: ASSLGPGLEAF